One sample yielded the 29 T cell receptor beta chains listed below, sequenced in a study of CD8+CD57+ T cells in acquired aplastic anemia. Genomic DNA served as template for TCR beta VDJ and CDR3 profiling. TCRdb re-called the reads through MiXCR, storing one row per CDR3 protein. The data hold under 350,000 distinct CDR3 sequences, with about three fifths observed a single time. Selection for sequencing was limited to patients who had shown CD8+CD57+ cell expansion by flow cytometry. Sequenced material: sorted CD4+, CD8+, or CD8+CD57+ T cells (not recorded which) from PBMCs. The receptors come from a human donor with aplastic anemia.

The table lists this clonotype with many counts. The rearrangement links TRBV3-1 to TRBJ1-2; 8 bases are shared with TRBD1. V shed 2 bases and J 3 bases; nucleotides not matched to a gene: 11. The CDR3 runs to 17 residues. Germline CDR1 reads LGHDT; CDR2 reads YNNKEL (reference sequence). The DNA of the CDR3 is TGTGCCAGCAGCCAACCCGGGACAGGCTTTTGGGACTATGGCTACACCTTC. It translates to CASSQPGTGFWDYGYTF.

The chain combines TRBV7-3 with TRBJ2-7; the match to TRBD1 covers 12 bases. The CDR3 has 15 residues. After removal of 5 bases from V and 2 bases from J, the junction contained 4 bases not matched to a gene. The germline V gene has CDR1 SGHTA and CDR2 FQGTGA. DNA of the CDR3: TGTGCCAGCAGCCCCGGGACAGGGGGCACCTACGAGCAGTACTTC. Protein product: CASSPGTGGTYEQYF.

On this clonotype: An end of the junction does not agree with germline; a read error may underlie this. The chain carries TRBV19 and TRBJ2-7; a weak D match, TRBD2 (6 bases). The CDR3 is made up of 14 amino acids. CDR1 and CDR2 from the germline V gene are LNHDA and SQIVND (reference sequence). DNA of the CDR3: TGTGCCAGTAGTATATTCACTAGCTCCCACGAGCAGTACTTC. Translation gives CASSIFTSSHEQYF.

As regards this clonotype: In this CDR3 the conserved last residue, phenylalanine or tryptophan, is missing, so a read error is likely. This chain connects TRBV10-3 to TRBJ2-2; maybe TRBD2 (6 bases). CDR1 is ENHRY and CDR2 is SYGVKD in the germline V gene. This CDR3 contains 15 residues. V lost 6 bases to trimming and J lost 3 bases, with 14 bases between them. In DNA form, the CDR3 reads TGTGCCATCAGCCGACTATCGGGAGACACCGGGGAGCTGTTTGTT. This translates into CAISRLSGDTGELFV.

This chain joins TRBV19 and TRBJ1-5; D remains unclear. CDR3 length: 17 residues. V was cut by 5 bases and J by 7 bases, with 24 bases left in between. CDR1 and CDR2 from the germline V gene are LNHDA and SQIVND (reference sequence). CDR3 amino acids: CASSRVFPNTGEQPQHF. In DNA, the CDR3 is TGTGCCAGTAGTCGTGTTTTCCCGAACACCGGGGAGCAGCCCCAGCATTTT.

Comments on this clonotype: Because it lacks the conserved phenylalanine or tryptophan at the end, this CDR3 is likely a read error. No DNA is shown, since the ends of the CDR3 on it are uncertain; the CDR3 is the one TCRdb lists. This chain links TRBV20-1 with TRBJ1-3. Both ends counted, the CDR3 spans 13 residues. The V gene's germline CDR1 is DFQATT and CDR2 SNEGSKA (reference sequence). CDR3 amino acids: CSARGREANTIYL.

This clonotype was picked up a small number of times. The rearrangement joins TRBV20-1 to TRBJ2-7, with D possibly being TRBD2 (5 bases). V lost 4 bases and J lost 3, with 13 bases in between. This CDR3 has 13 residues. Germline CDR1 DFQATT, CDR2 SNEGSKA (reference sequence). Written as DNA, the CDR3 is TGCAGTGCTAAACTAACCGGGGTCTACGAGCAGTACTTC. Encoded protein: CSAKLTGVYEQYF.

The chain links TRBV7-8 to TRBJ2-3; 7 positions agree with TRBD2. This CDR3 has 16 residues. Germline assignment: CDR1 SGHVS and CDR2 FQNEAQ. V trimming: 4 bases; J trimming: 7 bases; junction bases outside the gene matches: 14. CDR3 in DNA: TGTGCCAGCAGCTGGGAAGGCGCGGGAGTAGGCAATACGCAGTATTTT. This sequence encodes CASSWEGAGVGNTQYF.

The V and J genes are TRBV6-5 and TRBJ1-5, with D perhaps TRBD1 (5 bases). V lost 8 bases, J lost 5 bases, and 16 bases lay in between. Germline V gene lookup returns CDR1 MNHEY and CDR2 SVGAGI. The CDR3 consists of 14 residues. This CDR3 is CASGSGGLDQPQHF. The DNA for the CDR3 is TGTGCCAGCGGTTCGGGGGGTTTGGATCAGCCCCAGCATTTT.

This chain uses TRBV6-1 with TRBJ1-1; D uncertain. The V gene's germline CDR1 is MNHNS and CDR2 SASEGT. The CDR3 is 13 amino acids. Trimming stripped 7 bases from V and 0 bases from J, with 9 bases between. The CDR3, as DNA: TGTGCCAGCACTATCGTGATGAACACTGAAGCTTTCTTT. Protein: CASTIVMNTEAFF.

Many counts were recorded for this clonotype. The chain recombines TRBV5-1 with TRBJ2-5, with TRBD2 identical over 11 bases. Trimming cost V 5 bases and J 5 bases; bases outside gene matches: 5. The germline V gene encodes CDR1 SGHRS and CDR2 YFSETQ. The CDR3 contains 14 residues. CDR3 amino acids: CASRPGLAGETQYF. Here the CDR3 DNA reads TGCGCCAGCAGACCAGGACTAGCGGGTGAGACCCAGTACTTC.

The rearrangement links TRBV5-5 to TRBJ2-7; 10 bases map to TRBD2. The germline V gene encodes CDR1 SGHKS and CDR2 YYEKEE (reference sequence). J was trimmed by 4 bases and V by 4 bases; bases with no gene match: 11. The CDR3 length is 16 residues. The CDR3 coding sequence is TGTGCCAGCAGCCCAGATTGGCTAGCGGGGGAATACGAGCAGTACTTC. As protein: CASSPDWLAGEYEQYF.

The chain joins TRBV29-1 to TRBJ2-2; D is undetermined. The CDR3 is 14 amino acids. V was clipped by 2 bases and J by 0 bases, with 7 bases between them. Germline V gene lookup returns CDR1 SQVTM and CDR2 ANQGSEA. The CDR3, as DNA: TGCAGCGTTGAAAGTGCCTCGAACACCGGGGAGCTGTTTTTT. Protein product: CSVESASNTGELFF.

This chain links TRBV20-1 with TRBJ1-2; D is ambiguous. V lost 1 base to trimming and J lost 4 bases, with 16 bases between them. Germline values: CDR1 DFQATT, CDR2 SNEGSKA (reference sequence). CDR3 length: 15 amino acids. CDR3 coding DNA: TGCAGTGCTAGAGTGGGAATGGGTCGGACCTATGGCTACACCTTC. Its translation is CSARVGMGRTYGYTF.

This chain connects TRBV25-1 to TRBJ2-7, with D perhaps given as TRBD1 or TRBD2 (5 bases each). Trimming cost V 3 bases and J 1 base, with 13 bases left between them. The CDR3 consists of 15 residues. Germline CDR1 MGHDK, CDR2 SYGVNS. In nucleotides, the CDR3 is TGTGCCAGCAGTGAGGGGGTCGGGCGGTCCTACGAGCAGTACTTC. It codes for CASSEGVGRSYEQYF.

This clonotype was recorded only once. The rearrangement links TRBV19 to TRBJ1-1; D possibly corresponds to TRBD1 (5 bases). Germline values: CDR1 LNHDA, CDR2 SQIVND (reference sequence). The CDR3 contains 13 residues. V was clipped by 7 bases and J by 5 bases, with 14 bases between them. CDR3 sequence: CASMSRRATEAFF. The DNA for the CDR3 is TGTGCCAGTATGTCCCGCAGGGCAACTGAAGCTTTCTTT.

The V call is TRBV19, the J call TRBJ2-1, with 9 bases identical to TRBD2. The CDR3 is made up of 17 amino acids. The germline gives CDR1 LNHDA, CDR2 SQIVND (reference sequence). With 6 bases clipped from V and 2 bases from J, the junction kept 11 bases outside the gene matches. The CDR3 is CASSSPATSGTYNEQFF. The DNA for the CDR3 is TGTGCCAGTAGCAGCCCTGCGACTAGCGGCACCTACAATGAGCAGTTCTTC.

The CDR3 spells CASSFPAGMRTEAFF. The DNA of the CDR3 is TGCGCCAGCAGCTTCCCCGCAGGGATGAGGACTGAAGCTTTCTTT. The chain links TRBV5-1 to TRBJ1-1; tentative D call: TRBD1 (5 bases). CDR1 and CDR2 from the germline V gene are SGHRS and YFSETQ. CDR3 length: 15 amino acids. Trimming shortened V by 2 bases and J by 5 bases, and 16 bases separated the two germline ends.

This chain uses TRBV2 with TRBJ2-7, with 10 bases lining up with TRBD2. Germline CDR1 reads SNHLY; CDR2 reads FYNNEI. The CDR3 is 14 amino acids. The V gene end was trimmed by 6 bases and the J gene end by 2 bases; junction bases not matched to a gene: 4. CDR3 sequence reads: CASSVAGGTYEQYF. CDR3 DNA sequence: TGTGCCAGCAGCGTAGCGGGGGGCACCTACGAGCAGTACTTC.

This clonotype was seen many times. The V gene is TRBV18, the J gene TRBJ2-7; 9 nucleotides align to TRBD2. The CDR3 extends over 16 amino acids. J gave up 2 bases and V 3 bases, and 8 bases lay outside the gene matches. The germline gives CDR1 KGHSH, CDR2 LQKENI. The CDR3 bases are TGTGCCAGCTCACCGAGCGCGGGAGGGCGCGCCTACGAGCAGTACTTC. This translates into CASSPSAGGRAYEQYF.

This chain uses TRBV2 with TRBJ1-6; 10 bases align to TRBD1. V was clipped by 6 bases and J by 10 bases; unmatched bases: 6. CDR1 and CDR2 from the germline V gene are SNHLY and FYNNEI. The CDR3 extends over 14 amino acids. The CDR3 region is CASSQDRGESPLHF. CDR3 coding DNA: TGTGCCAGCAGCCAGGACAGGGGGGAATCACCCCTCCACTTT.

V and J are TRBV2 and TRBJ2-3; 13 bases are a match to TRBD2. Germline loops: CDR1 SNHLY, CDR2 FYNNEI. This CDR3 is built from 16 residues. Unmatched junction bases numbered 11, after V lost 6 bases and J lost 8 bases. In DNA form, the CDR3 reads TGTGCCAGCAGGGACGGACTAGCGGGGGTAATAGGTACGCAGTATTTT. Its protein is CASRDGLAGVIGTQYF. The full variable domain, its missing parts supplied by reference TRBV2 and TRBJ2-3, is EPEVTQTPSHQVTQMGQEVILRCVPISNHLYFYWYRQILGQKVEFLVSFYNNEISEKSEIFDDQFSVERPDGSNFTLKIRSTKLEDSAMYFCASRDGLAGVIGTQYFGPGTRLTVL.

This clonotype was detected many times. The chain is built from TRBV10-3 and TRBJ1-1; weak D call: TRBD1 (6 bases). The germline V and J ends were trimmed by 2 bases and 3 bases, with 10 bases remaining between them. This CDR3 region has 14 residues. Germline CDR1 and CDR2: ENHRY and SYGVKD. The CDR3 DNA reads as TGTGCCATCAGTGAGGCAGGGGCTGACACTGAAGCTTTCTTT. It translates to CAISEAGADTEAFF.

This clonotype showed up just a few times. Just one base apart from a much larger clone, this may be a read error. The V call is TRBV5-1, the J call TRBJ2-2; 11 bases align to TRBD2. This CDR3 has 15 amino acids. Germline assignment: CDR1 SGHRS and CDR2 YFSETQ. The CDR3 nucleotides read TGCGCCAGCAGCTTACTAGCGGGGGTGACCGGGCAGCTGTTTTTT. Translated, it gives CASSLLAGVTGQLFF.

The chain joins TRBV25-1 to TRBJ2-1, with D perhaps TRBD2 (6 bases). The CDR3 is 17 amino acids. The germline gives CDR1 MGHDK, CDR2 SYGVNS. V lost 2 bases to trimming and J lost 3 bases, with 17 bases between them. The CDR3 is CASSERRGRANYNEQFF. The CDR3 bases are TGTGCCAGCAGTGAAAGGAGGGGTCGGGCTAACTACAATGAGCAGTTCTTC.

This sequence joins TRBV7-2 and TRBJ1-3, with a possible D match to TRBD1 (5 bases). From germline, CDR1 is SGHTA and CDR2 FQGNSA. CDR3 length equals 13 residues. Trimming removed 6 bases from V and 4 bases from J, with 10 bases in between. The CDR3 is CASRRGTGNTIYF. CDR3 nucleotides: TGTGCCAGCAGAAGGGGTACCGGAAACACCATATATTTT.

This clonotype was detected a few times. CDR3: CASRLAGVLTDTQYF. The CDR3 bases are TGTGCCAGTAGACTCGCGGGGGTCCTCACAGATACGCAGTATTTT. V usage is TRBV19 and J usage is TRBJ2-3, with TRBD2 identical over 7 bases. After removal of 6 bases from V and 2 bases from J, the junction contained 8 bases not matched to a gene. Germline assignment: CDR1 LNHDA and CDR2 SQIVND (reference sequence). CDR3 size: 15 residues.

The chain links TRBV24-1 to TRBJ2-2; TRBD1 matches 9 bases. Unmatched junction bases numbered 6, after V lost 9 bases and J lost 5 bases. This CDR3 comprises 14 residues. Germline CDR1 KGHDR, CDR2 SFDVKD. The CDR3 DNA follows: TGTGCCACCGCACCGGGACAGGGAACCGGGGAGCTGTTTTTT. This translates into CATAPGQGTGELFF.

Notes on this clonotype: Compared with germline, one end of the junction differs, possibly owing to a read error. The chain joins TRBV5-6 to TRBJ1-4, with TRBD1 matching 9 bases. This CDR3 contains 14 residues. Germline CDR1 reads SGHDT; CDR2 reads YYEEEE. The CDR3 protein is CANSKTGGQEKLFF. Here the CDR3 DNA reads TGTGCCAACAGCAAGACAGGGGGGCAAGAAAAACTGTTTTTT.